This T cell receptor (beta chain) was identified during a study of cytomegalovirus exposure and HLA in healthy donors. The overall study: Sequencing of about 200 million T cells in an earlier analysis found around 100 million unique TCR beta sequences.

In its sample, this clone was seen once. Its antigen is not identified. V was cut by 0 bases and J by 0 bases, with 9 bases left in between. CDR1 and CDR2 from the germline V gene are SGHRS and YFSETQ. The CDR3 is made up of 16 amino acids. Study conclusions and caveats: Diagnosis of cytomegalovirus status made by the classifier reportedly showed high specificity and sensitivity.

The PCR used 60 Vbeta and 13 Jbeta primers. TCRdb keeps only in-frame clones here, not all; method: immunoSEQ multiplex PCR. The data contain 150,000 to 250,000 clones, roughly four fifths of them singletons. The V call is TRBV5-1, the J call TRBJ2-2; perhaps TRBD1 as D (5 bases). This receptor was taken from a man aged 30 to 39 in good health and CMV-seronegative. Material for sequencing was PBMCs. CDR3 in DNA: TGCGCCAGCAGCTTGGGACAGATTACGAACACCGGGGAGCTGTTTTTT. As protein: CASSLGQITNTGELFF.